This TCR beta chain was recorded in a study of cytomegalovirus exposure and HLA in healthy donors. Study-wide context: A prior analysis found some 110 million unique TCR beta sequences from around 180 million T cells. Overall study findings and caveats: It was reported in a later analysis that an Asian-associated ancestry cluster showed fewer N-insertions than the roughly 660-donor mean. In a later analysis, CMV-associated beta chains were mostly HLA-associated, it appeared. Later analysis identified a missense DCLRE1C variant that was linked to TCR beta V- and J-gene trimming.

About this clone: Its antigen is currently unknown.

Researchers ran the PCR with 60 Vbeta and 13 Jbeta primers. Produced via immunoSEQ multiplex PCR; TCRdb's table is partial and in-frame only. This sample has about 160,000 clones, with roughly 83% found just once. Sequences were obtained from PBMCs. The TCR was taken from a boy aged 2 to 10 in good health and CMV-seronegative.

CDR3 sequence: CASSSSGRGNNEQFF. In nucleotides, the CDR3 is TGTGCCAGCAGCTCTAGCGGGAGGGGTAACAATGAGCAGTTCTTC. This chain connects TRBV7-9 to TRBJ2-1; TRBD2 matches 12 bases. This CDR3 region has 15 residues. CDR1 is SEHNR and CDR2 is FQNEAQ in the germline V gene (reference sequence). The junction had 3 bases not matched to a gene; V was cut back by 4 bases and J by 5 bases.